This T cell receptor (beta chain) was sequenced for a study of shared clonotypes between healthy human individuals. Generated by immunoSEQ multiplex PCR, the TCRdb table keeps only in-frame clones and is missing some. The repertoire holds about 95,000 clones, around two thirds seen once, with about 45% in the top ten. CDR3 length: 14 amino acids. The ends lost 2 bases at V and 1 base at J; junction bases unmatched: 2. The V gene's germline CDR1 is SGHRS and CDR2 YFSETQ. The sample comprised memory CD8+ T cells sorted from blood. The subset was: CD45RO+ cells pooled with CCR7-negative TemRA cells. This TCR was recovered from a young man in good health. The chain links TRBV5-1 to TRBJ2-5; 7 positions match TRBD2. The CDR3 sequence: CASSFRLAQETQYF. In DNA form, the CDR3 reads TGCGCCAGCAGCTTCCGACTAGCCCAAGAGACCCAGTACTTC.